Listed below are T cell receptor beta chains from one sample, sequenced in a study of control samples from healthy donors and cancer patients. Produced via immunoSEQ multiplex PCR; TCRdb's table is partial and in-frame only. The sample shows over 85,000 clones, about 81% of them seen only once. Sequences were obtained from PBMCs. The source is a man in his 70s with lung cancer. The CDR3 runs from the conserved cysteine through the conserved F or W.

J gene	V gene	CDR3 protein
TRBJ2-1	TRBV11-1	CASSLGETLNEQFF
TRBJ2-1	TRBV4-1	CASSQALTGVYNEQFF
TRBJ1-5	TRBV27	CASSPGTGFNQPQHF
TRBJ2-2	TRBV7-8	CASSFLQNTGELFF
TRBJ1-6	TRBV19	CASSVHRVMDSPLHF
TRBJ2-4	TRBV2	CASSDVGTMAKNIQYF
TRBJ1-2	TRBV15	CATSRMDRANYGYTF
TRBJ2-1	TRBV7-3	CASSSPMDKQFF
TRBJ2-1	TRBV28	CASSFLGTRNFEQFF
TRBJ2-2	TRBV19	CASSIRAGQGKKSGELFF
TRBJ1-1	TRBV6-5	CASKDSRSTEAFF
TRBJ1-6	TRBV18	CASSRAGGTNSPLHF
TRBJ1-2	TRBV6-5	CASSYSPGQGFYGYTF
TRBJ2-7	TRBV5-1	CASSGQGPYEQYF
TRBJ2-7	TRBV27	CASSPRARAHEQYF
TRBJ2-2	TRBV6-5	CASSYDAPNTGELFF
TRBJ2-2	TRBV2	CASSVQLAGAANTGELFF
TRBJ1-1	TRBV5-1	CASSLGQNPLNTEAFF
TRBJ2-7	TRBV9	CASSPRDISYEQYF
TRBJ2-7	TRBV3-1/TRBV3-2	CASSPGTGGVEQYF
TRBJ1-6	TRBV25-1	CASSDGAYPVHF
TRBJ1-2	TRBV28	CASSLRGGNGYTF
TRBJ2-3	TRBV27	CASSTGGGYTDTQYF
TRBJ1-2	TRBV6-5	CASSYSANYGYTF
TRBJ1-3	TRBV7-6	CASSSGQSSGNTIYF
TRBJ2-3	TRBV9	CASSVATAGLLDTQYF
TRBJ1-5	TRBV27	CASSPDKLGQPQHF
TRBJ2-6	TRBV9	CASSVVWGGTPSSGANVLTF
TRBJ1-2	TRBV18	CATQPPGVVAYGYTF
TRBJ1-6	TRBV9	CASSVMAGDNSPLHF
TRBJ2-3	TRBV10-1	CASSESGGDTQYF
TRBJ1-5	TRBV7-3	CASRLPSETGISNQPQHF
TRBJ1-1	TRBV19	CASSMFAGTGATNAFF
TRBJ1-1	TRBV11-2	CASSLKGGDTEAFF
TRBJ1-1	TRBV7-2	CASSQRVSEAFF
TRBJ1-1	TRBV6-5	CASRGTGGFEAFF
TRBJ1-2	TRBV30	CAWRAPGQGARYGYTF
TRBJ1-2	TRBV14	CASSQVETGGYTF
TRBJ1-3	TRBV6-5	CASSYQGPAGNTIYF
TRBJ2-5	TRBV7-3	CVSSLTGLRDSQETQYF
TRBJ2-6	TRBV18	CASSPSPHRSSGANVLTF